A selection of T cell receptor beta chains follows, all from one sample in a study of blood T cell repertoires in COVID-19. The protocol was immunoSEQ multiplex PCR, while the TCRdb copy is restricted to in-frame clones and leaves out a portion. The sample lists over 25,000 clones; about 87% were seen once. What was sequenced was peripheral blood. These receptors were collected from a human donor in a cohort sampled during active COVID-19. The donor label of this sample is uncertain. The CDR3 runs from the conserved cysteine through the conserved F or W. The D gene is left open where the match is weak. Size is stated for part of the rows, as once, few or many counts, or as a class when the clone is expanded.

>NA|TRBJ2-1|NA|TRBV7-2
TGTGCCAGCAGCCGTATGGCCTTAACTACTTACAATGAGCAGTTCTTC
CASSRMALTTYNEQFF
>NA|TRBJ2-7|NA|TRBV5-1
TGCGCCAGCAGCTCCAGGGGAGGGGAGGGCCACGAGCAGTACTTC
CASSSRGGEGHEQYF
>NA|TRBJ1-2|TRBD1|TRBV7-8
TGTGCCAGCAGCCCTATGTTTTTGGAAGGGACAGCTTATGGCTACACCTTC
CASSPMFLEGTAYGYTF
>few|TRBJ2-7|TRBD2|TRBV23-1
TGCGCCAGCAGATCTTTGACTAGCGTGACCTACGAGCAGTACTTC
CASRSLTSVTYEQYF
>NA|TRBJ2-3|TRBD2|TRBV2
TGTGCCAGCAGTGATGTCGGGAGGGCAGATACGCAGTATTTT
CASSDVGRADTQYF
>medium-sized|TRBJ2-7|TRBD2|TRBV4-1
TGCGCCAGCAGCCACGGACTAGCGGGAGAAAACGAGCAGTACTTC
CASSHGLAGENEQYF
>NA|TRBJ2-7|NA|TRBV28
TGTGCCAGCACCACCTATTACGAGCAGTACTTC
CASTTYYEQYF
>NA|TRBJ1-5|NA|TRBV7-9
TGTGCCAGCAGCTTAGGTCGCCAGGGTTGGGATCAGCCCCAGCATTTT
CASSLGRQGWDQPQHF
>NA|TRBJ2-5|TRBD1|TRBV5-4
TGTGCCAGCAGCTTGAGGAGCAGGGGGCAGGAGACCCAGTACTTC
CASSLRSRGQETQYF
>NA|TRBJ1-3|TRBD1|TRBV19
TGTGCCAGTACCGAAACGACAGGGACAGGAAACACCATATATTTT
CASTETTGTGNTIYF
>NA|TRBJ2-2|NA|TRBV5-6
TGTGCCAGCAGCCGACGACTCCCTCTTTCCGGGGAGCTGTTTTTT
CASSRRLPLSGELFF
>NA|TRBJ2-3|NA|TRBV4-1
TGCGCCAGCAGCCAGACGAATAGCGTAGATACGCAGTATTTT
CASSQTNSVDTQYF
>NA|TRBJ1-1|NA|TRBV12-3/TRBV12-4
TGTGCCAGCAAACGGGGGGGCACTGAAGCTTTCTTT
CASKRGGTEAFF
>NA|TRBJ1-2|TRBD1|TRBV19
TGTGCCAGTAGTATGGCAGGGGGAGACTATGGCTACACCTTC
CASSMAGGDYGYTF
>NA|TRBJ1-2|TRBD1|TRBV27
TGTGCCAGCAGGCGAATCGGACAGGGGGCTTCTGGCTACACCTTC
CASRRIGQGASGYTF